This T cell receptor (beta chain) stems from a study of T cells in Graves' hyperthyroidism and ophthalmopathy (dated by TCRdb to about 2019). The study in broad terms: Peripheral blood samples were taken at the time of initial diagnosis, prior to any treatment. The study also compared thyroid tissue and blood T-cell repertoires from roughly 6 Graves' hyperthyroidism patients. TCR Vbeta CDR3 sequencing of some 140 peripheral blood samples (roughly 41 ophthalmopathy, 75 or so hyperthyroidism and roughly 17 progressor patients) is reported in the paper. Whether ophthalmopathy could be predicted prospectively was tested in an independent validation cohort made up of 18 to 20 hyperthyroidism patients plus 17 patients who later progressed to ophthalmopathy. The roughly 90 discovery patients were divided at random into training and test sets in a 7:3 ratio. To identify TCR V-J signatures that set the groups apart, the researchers used a discovery cohort of about a hundred patients, made up of around 40 with Graves' ophthalmopathy and around 58 with stable Graves' hyperthyroidism. After sampling, hyperthyroidism patients received methimazole starting at 30 mg daily, and ophthalmopathy patients received high-dose intravenous methylprednisolone. What the work shows at the level of the full study, not this receptor alone: Most expanded thyroid clonotypes (frequency above 0.001) were also detected in blood, a finding suggesting that blood repertoires may reflect thyroid immune responses. No statistical method was used to fix the sample size in advance, and group allocation was not hidden from the investigators. In validation, the model predicted progression to ophthalmopathy a median of about 6 months before onset, with roughly 68% sensitivity and 72.22% specificity. A model built on a 13 V-J signature distinguished ophthalmopathy from stable hyperthyroidism, reaching 85% to 90% sensitivity and about 81% specificity in cross-validation and 80%/75% in testing.

TCR beta CDR3 regions were amplified from RNA transcripts. A first-round RT-PCR of the TCR CDR3 used the HTBI primer set with the Qiagen OneStep RT-PCR kit. A second multiplex PCR round built the libraries, followed by size selection and purification. The libraries were sequenced on an Illumina HiSeq2000 using paired-end 100 bp reads. The source study handled its data this way. SOAPnuke was used to process the raw data, with reads discarded if the reads contained adapters or uncalled bases, had a mean Phred below 15, or lacked an exact constant-primer or identifier match. High-quality paired reads were merged with COPE v1.2.5, and unique nucleotide sequences were defined as clonotypes. Clonotypes were aligned to IMGT TRBV, TRBD and TRBJ reference segments using MiTCR v1.1. The analysis was restricted to V-J combinations with a frequency above 0.0001, which together covered 99.2% of the repertoires. The TCS score was defined as the ratio of F50 (clonal expansion) to E x V (chaos), calculated using BLOSUM62-based TCRdist between CDR3 peptides within each V-J. Welch's t-statistics and random forest reduced around 550 V-J features to fewer than 15, which were used in a naive Bayes classifier (R e1071). TCRdb passed the public sequencing reads through fastp at Q25 and MiXCR, retaining productive beta sequences. Under each unique CDR3 protein, matching rows form one entry showing the most common genes and DNA. TCRdb assigned the V and J calls; the authors' analysis was not used. The sample data list hundreds of thousands of distinct CDR3 sequences, and 16% of these were observed just once. The top ten clonotypes cover 2.5% to 4% of the sample.

In the ophthalmopathy patients, disease was moderately to severely active, with a Clinical Activity Score of 3 or more, a NOSPECS grade of 4 or more, and a duration of less than 3 months. Patients with uncontrolled infections, other autoimmune diseases, pregnancy or lactation were excluded. Diagnoses were established on the basis of clinical symptoms, serum thyroxine and TRAb, thyroid ultrasound, and orbital computed tomography. Ficoll-Paque density gradient centrifugation was used to isolate PBMCs from about 9.4 ml of fresh peripheral blood. Trizol reagent was used to extract total RNA, and RNA quality was then checked on an Agilent 2100 Bioanalyzer. This clonotype occurred many times. The clone's antigen remains unknown. Per-nucleotide qualities are absent, and no much larger clonotype sits a single base away. The TCR sequence derives from a woman between 35 and 50 years old with Graves' ophthalmopathy. The specimen sequenced was blood.

The nucleotides read TGTGCCAGCAGCTTGAGACAGGGCGAAGGTGAGCAGTTCTTC. This translates into CASSLRQGEGEQFF. Recombination connected TRBV11-2 to TRBJ2-1; 7 bases in the middle match TRBD1. The CDR3, from cysteine to phenylalanine, totals 14 residues. Only the CDR3 region is kept as DNA, spanning 42 bases read in frame from base 1. V loses 3 bases at its end and J loses 9 bases; junction bases beyond the gene matches: 8. Taken from the germline V gene, the CDR1 and CDR2 loops are SGHAT and FQNNGV.